This TCR beta chain was captured by sequencing in a study of blood T cell repertoires in COVID-19. Study background: The United States, Italy and Spain supplied acute and convalescent COVID-19 samples.

TCRdb keeps only in-frame clones here, not all; method: immunoSEQ multiplex PCR. Among a few hundred thousand clones listed, around 87% were seen once. Germline V gives CDR1 SGHNT, CDR2 YENEEA. The CDR3 has 13 amino acids. The V gene lost 4 bases and the J gene lost 2 bases, with 8 bases spanning the gap. The sample comprised peripheral blood. The sequence was obtained from a woman in her forties or fifties who had recovered from COVID-19. This chain joins TRBV11-3 and TRBJ1-1; the D is unclear. The CDR3 reads CASSYHSNTEAFF. CDR3 bases: TGTGCCAGCAGCTACCACTCTAACACTGAAGCTTTCTTT.